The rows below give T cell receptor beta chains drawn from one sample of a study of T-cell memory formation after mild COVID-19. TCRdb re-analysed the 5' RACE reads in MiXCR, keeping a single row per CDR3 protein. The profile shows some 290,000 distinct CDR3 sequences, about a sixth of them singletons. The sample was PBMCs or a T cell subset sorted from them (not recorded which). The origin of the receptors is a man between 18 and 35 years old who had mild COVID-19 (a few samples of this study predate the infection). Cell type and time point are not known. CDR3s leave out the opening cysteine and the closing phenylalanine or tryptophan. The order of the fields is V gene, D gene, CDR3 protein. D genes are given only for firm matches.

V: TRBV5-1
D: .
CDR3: ASSLGHRDSYEQY

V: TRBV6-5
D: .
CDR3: ASSYSWDGDTEAF

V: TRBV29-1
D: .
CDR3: SVYVEFGEQY

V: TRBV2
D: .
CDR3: ASSASDSNTEAF

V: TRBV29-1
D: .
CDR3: SVGNVLNTEAF

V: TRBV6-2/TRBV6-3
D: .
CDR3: ASSYGRTTEAF

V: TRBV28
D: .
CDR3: ASSSLANEKLF

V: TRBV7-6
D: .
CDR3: ASSQPGAHNEQF

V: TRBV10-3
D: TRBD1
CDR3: AISPGTGTNQPQH

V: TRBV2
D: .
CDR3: ASSGGTGIRPQH

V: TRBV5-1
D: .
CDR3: ASSLRPGGGTEAF

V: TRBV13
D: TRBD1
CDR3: ASSLGQMGYEQY

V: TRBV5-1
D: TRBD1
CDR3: ASSPPPGQGAYEQF

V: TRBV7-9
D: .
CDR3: ASSRDGDEQF

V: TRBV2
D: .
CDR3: ASSDAQGGTEAF

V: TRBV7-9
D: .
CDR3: ASSYGGGAADTQY

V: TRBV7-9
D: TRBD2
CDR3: ASSWGTSAEETQY

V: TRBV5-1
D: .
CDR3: ASSRISSTDTQY

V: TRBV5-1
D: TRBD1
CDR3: ASSSIYSRDRGDGYT

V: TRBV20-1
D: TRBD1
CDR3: SAQPGQGVNIQY

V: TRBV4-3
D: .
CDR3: ASSLGVANYGYT

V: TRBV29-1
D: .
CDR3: SVVTAGWVASQY

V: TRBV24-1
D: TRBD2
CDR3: ATSDQRTSGGNYNEQF

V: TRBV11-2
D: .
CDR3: ASNMQAGIGDTQY

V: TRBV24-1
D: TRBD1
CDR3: ATAPGQGGEQY